Following are 23 T cell receptor beta chains from one sample sequenced in a study of cytomegalovirus exposure and HLA in healthy donors. Primers: 60 Vbeta forward and 13 Jbeta reverse. Libraries were prepared by immunoSEQ multiplex PCR; TCRdb keeps only in-frame clonotypes and omits some of them. The table records approximately 160,000 clones, about 64% of them present only once. What was sequenced was PBMCs. The receptors stem from a man between 50 and 59 years old in good health and CMV-seronegative.

This clone has more than one count but fewer than ten. This chain links TRBV7-8 with TRBJ1-5, with D uncertain. Per germline, CDR1 SGHVS and CDR2 FQNEAQ. The V and J ends lost 4 bases and 4 bases respectively, with 14 bases between them. The CDR3 extends over 15 amino acids. CDR3 region: CASSSQELVNQPQHF. The CDR3 nucleotides are TGTGCCAGCAGCTCGCAGGAACTGGTTAATCAGCCCCAGCATTTT.

The sample holds one count of this clone. This sequence joins TRBV5-5 and TRBJ2-5, with D maybe TRBD1 (5 bases). The V gene lost 0 bases and the J gene lost 2 bases, with 14 bases spanning the gap. The CDR3 sequence is 16 residues long. Germline V gene sequence: CDR1 SGHKS, CDR2 YYEKEE (reference sequence). CDR3 region: CASSLGRTSLQETQYF. CDR3 nucleotide sequence: TGTGCCAGCAGCTTGGGCAGGACATCCTTACAAGAGACCCAGTACTTC.

CDR3 in amino acids: CASSPQWQNTEAFF. The CDR3 bases are TGTGCCAGCTCACCACAGTGGCAGAACACTGAAGCTTTCTTT. The gene calls are TRBV18 and TRBJ1-1; D not certain. V was cut by 1 base and J by 1 base, with 7 bases left in between. CDR1 KGHSH and CDR2 LQKENI come from the germline V gene. The CDR3 loop spans 14 amino acids. Full variable domain (rest looked up from reference TRBV18 and TRBJ1-1): NAGVMQNPRHLVRRRGQEARLRCSPMKGHSHVYWYRQLPEEGLKFMVYLQKENIIDESGMPKERFSAEFPKEGPSILRIQQVVRGDSAAYFCASSPQWQNTEAFFGQGTRLTVV.

This clone appeared a few times. The chain carries TRBV28 and TRBJ1-5, with a possible D match to TRBD1 (6 bases). The germline CDR1 and CDR2 sequences are MDHEN and SYDVKM. The V gene lost 4 bases and the J gene lost 6 bases, with 10 bases spanning the gap. This CDR3 contains 13 residues. This CDR3 is CASSSQGFQPQHF. In DNA form, the CDR3 reads TGTGCCAGCAGTTCACAGGGTTTTCAGCCCCAGCATTTT.

This rearrangement joins TRBV7-9 to TRBJ2-3, with D possibly matching TRBD2 (5 bases). There are 14 residues in the CDR3. Germline CDR1 SEHNR, CDR2 FQNEAQ (reference sequence). Trimming shortened V by 4 bases and J by 5 bases, and 13 bases separated the two germline ends. In nucleotides, the CDR3 is TGTGCCAGCAGCTGGGGTAGCGCAAAAGATACGCAGTATTTT. Translation gives CASSWGSAKDTQYF.

This clone was seen only a few times. This chain joins TRBV14 and TRBJ1-1, with 9 bases lining up with TRBD1. CDR3 length: 15 amino acids. Germline loops: CDR1 SGHDN, CDR2 FVKESK. Trimming took 1 base from V and 5 from J; bases not matched to a gene: 5. The CDR3 DNA sequence: TGTGCCAGCAGCCAAGTTACGGGACAGGGAACTGAAGCTTTCTTT. It yields the protein CASSQVTGQGTEAFF.

The rearrangement joins TRBV10-2 to TRBJ1-1; the D gene is possibly TRBD1 (6 bases). Trimming removed 6 bases from V and 0 bases from J, with 17 bases in between. In germline, CDR1 is WSHSY, CDR2 SAAADI. This CDR3 region has 16 residues. CDR3 amino acids: CASSPDRFIMNTEAFF. CDR3 in DNA: TGCGCCAGCAGCCCAGACAGGTTTATCATGAACACTGAAGCTTTCTTT.

The chain carries TRBV6-1 and TRBJ1-5; TRBD1 matches at 7 bases. The CDR3 has 18 residues. Per the germline V gene, CDR1 is MNHNS and CDR2 is SASEGT. Germline trimming cut 2 bases from V and 9 bases from J; bases unmatched to any gene: 19. As DNA, the CDR3 is TGTGCCAGCAGTGAAAGTCGCCCCGGACAGGAGGCGAGGGGGCCCCAGCATTTT. It specifies CASSESRPGQEARGPQHF.

Regarding this clone: The DNA is left out, because the CDR3 cannot be placed on it with certainty; the CDR3 is given as TCRdb lists it. The chain couples TRBV28 to TRBJ2-5; the table's D call, TRBD2, was not checked against the DNA. The CDR3 is made up of 14 amino acids, end residues included. Per germline, CDR1 MDHEN and CDR2 SYDVKM. CDR3 loop: CASSTSRGQETQYF.

This clone has just a few counts. The chain links TRBV5-1 to TRBJ2-3; a possible D gene is TRBD1 (5 bases). The CDR3 runs to 13 residues. CDR1 and CDR2 from the germline V gene are SGHRS and YFSETQ. Trimming stripped 0 bases from V and 7 bases from J, with 9 bases between. CDR3 sequence reads: CASSLATGNTQYF. The CDR3 DNA reads TGCGCCAGCAGCTTGGCCACAGGTAATACGCAGTATTTT.

This clone was seen only a few times. The V call is TRBV9, the J call TRBJ1-4; D perhaps matches TRBD1 (5 bases). The germline CDR1 and CDR2 sequences are SGDLS and YYNGEE. CDR3 length: 16 residues. V was shortened by 8 bases and J by 5 bases, with 22 bases between the two germline ends. The CDR3 DNA sequence: TGTGCCAGAGGGGTCGAAGTCACAGTACTCAATGAAAAACTGTTTTTT. It is translated as CARGVEVTVLNEKLFF.

This clone showed up just a few times. V is TRBV7-9 and J is TRBJ2-2; D not certain. Germline-derived CDR1 and CDR2 are SEHNR and FQNEAQ (reference sequence). This CDR3 spans 16 amino acids. Trimming cost V 6 bases and J 2 bases, with 16 bases left between them. The CDR3 coding sequence is TGTGCCAGCAGGCCAGGCGAACAGATTAACACCGGGGAGCTGTTTTTT. Protein: CASRPGEQINTGELFF.

As for this clone: The same CDR3 arises from other DNA sequences in this sample as well. The chain joins TRBV20-1 to TRBJ1-1, with no clear D. V was clipped by 5 bases and J by 2 bases, with 6 bases between them. Germline V gene sequence: CDR1 DFQATT, CDR2 SNEGSKA (reference sequence). This CDR3 comprises 11 residues. DNA for the CDR3: TGCAGTGCTGCAGGTAACACTGAAGCTTTCTTT. Its protein is CSAAGNTEAFF.

V and J are TRBV5-1 and TRBJ1-4, with D perhaps matching TRBD1 (5 bases). CDR1 SGHRS and CDR2 YFSETQ come from the germline V gene. V was trimmed by 3 bases and J by 7 bases, leaving 13 bases between them. The CDR3 extends over 14 amino acids. The CDR3 protein is CASSWEGFREKLFF. CDR3 coding DNA: TGCGCCAGCAGCTGGGAGGGGTTTCGTGAAAAACTGTTTTTT. Combining the CDR3 with reference TRBV5-1 and TRBJ1-4 gives the whole variable domain KAGVTQTPRYLIKTRGQQVTLSCSPISGHRSVSWYQQTPGQGLQFLFEYFSETQRNKGNFPGRFSGRQFSNSRSEMNVSTLELGDSALYLCASSWEGFREKLFFGSGTQLSVL.

The chain is built from TRBV5-1 and TRBJ2-2; TRBD1 agrees at 9 bases. The ends lost 0 bases at V and 7 bases at J; junction bases unmatched: 4. The CDR3 runs 15 residues. Germline V gene lookup returns CDR1 SGHRS and CDR2 YFSETQ. CDR3 sequence: CASSLGGQGSGELFF. The CDR3 region has the DNA TGCGCCAGCAGCTTGGGGGGACAGGGAAGCGGGGAGCTGTTTTTT.

The CDR3 sequence: CASRPTGSYEQYF. In nucleotides, the CDR3 is TGTGCCAGCAGGCCAACAGGATCCTACGAGCAGTACTTC. The chain combines TRBV28 with TRBJ2-7, with a weak D call TRBD1 (5 bases). This CDR3 has 13 residues. V was pared by 6 bases and J by 1 base, with 10 bases between. CDR1 MDHEN and CDR2 SYDVKM come from the germline V gene. Combining the CDR3 with reference TRBV28 and TRBJ2-7 gives the whole variable domain DVKVTQSSRYLVKRTGEKVFLECVQDMDHENMFWYRQDPGLGLRLIYFSYDVKMKEKGDIPEGYSVSREKKERFSLILESASTNQTSMYLCASRPTGSYEQYFGPGTRLTVT.

This clone occurred once. CDR3 sequence (DNA): TGTGCCAGCTCACCAAGAGGACAGGGCGAGGGCTATGGCTACACCTTC. Translated: CASSPRGQGEGYGYTF. V gene TRBV18 combines with J gene TRBJ1-2, with TRBD1 identical over 8 bases. Germline lookup yields CDR1 KGHSH and CDR2 LQKENI. The V segment lost 2 bases and the J segment 4 bases; nucleotides outside the gene matches: 9. The CDR3 contains 16 residues. Full variable domain (remainder filled in from reference TRBV18 and TRBJ1-2): NAGVMQNPRHLVRRRGQEARLRCSPMKGHSHVYWYRQLPEEGLKFMVYLQKENIIDESGMPKERFSAEFPKEGPSILRIQQVVRGDSAAYFCASSPRGQGEGYGYTFGSGTRLTVV.

The rearrangement uses TRBV1 and TRBJ1-4; the table calls TRBD1, which could not be checked here. TRBV1 is designated a pseudogene. The CDR3 extends over 14 amino acids. Written as DNA, the CDR3 is TGCACCAGCCCCGACAGGGACCTTAATGAAAAACTGTTTTTT. This gives the protein CTSPDRDLNEKLFF.

The chain has TRBV13 and TRBJ1-1; perhaps TRBD1 as D (6 bases). V dropped 5 bases and J dropped 1 base, with 14 bases sitting between them. The V gene's germline CDR1 is PRHDT and CDR2 FYEKMQ (reference sequence). This CDR3 comprises 15 residues. The CDR3 DNA reads TGTGCCAGCAGCGATAAAACAGGGCGGAACACTGAAGCTTTCTTT. This gives the protein CASSDKTGRNTEAFF.

This clone was picked up a small number of times. The chain recombines TRBV2 with TRBJ1-4; 9 nucleotides match TRBD1. The CDR3 totals 13 residues. Germline V lookup: CDR1 SNHLY, CDR2 FYNNEI. V lost 8 bases and J lost 8; bases outside the gene matches: 6. This CDR3 is CASSGTGMEKLFF. CDR3 in DNA: TGTGCCAGCTCCGGGACAGGGATGGAAAAACTGTTTTTT.

This rearrangement joins TRBV10-3 to TRBJ1-2, with a possible D match to TRBD1 (5 bases). The germline gives CDR1 ENHRY, CDR2 SYGVKD. The V end lost 3 bases, the J end lost 3 bases, and 11 bases lay between the germline ends. The CDR3 length is 14 residues. In nucleotides, the CDR3 is TGTGCCATCAGTGACGCAGGGATGGACTATGGCTACACCTTC. It encodes CAISDAGMDYGYTF.

This sequence joins TRBV5-1 and TRBJ1-1; 11 nucleotides agree with TRBD1. V lost 3 bases, J lost 7 bases, and 2 bases stayed unmatched. Germline V gene data show CDR1 as SGHRS and CDR2 as YFSETQ. The CDR3 is 13 amino acids. As DNA, the CDR3 is TGCGCCAGCAGCTGGGGACAGGGGGGTGAAGCTTTCTTT. Amino acids: CASSWGQGGEAFF.

The CDR3 is CASSRGSNQPQHF. The CDR3 region has the DNA TGTGCCAGCAGCAGGGGGAGCAATCAGCCCCAGCATTTT. The rearrangement joins TRBV2 to TRBJ1-5, with TRBD1 matching over 7 bases. Germline values: CDR1 SNHLY, CDR2 FYNNEI. The CDR3 extends over 13 amino acids. Trimming took 6 bases from V and 1 from J; bases not matched to a gene: 0.